The present T cell receptor (beta chain) was sequenced within a study of tumour-infiltrating T cells in Burkitt lymphoma. Study information: This cohort included all epidemiological subtypes of Burkitt lymphoma. Overall and progression-free survival were predicted by productive clonality.

Findings and limits, study-wide: Several public clonotypes recurred in numerous Burkitt lymphoma patients.

Worth noting for this clone: Its antigen remains unidentified.

Measured with immunoSEQ multiplex PCR; TCRdb has only the in-frame clones, and not every one. The table lists approximately 1,200 clones, around 15% of them singletons. Sequencing input: tumor tissue. The TCR originated in a human donor with Burkitt lymphoma.

The CDR3 reads CSVRVETQYF. CDR3 nucleotides: TGCAGCGTTAGAGTGGAGACGCAGTATTTT. This chain uses TRBV29-1 with TRBJ2-3; D unresolved. CDR1 is SQVTM and CDR2 is ANQGSEA in the germline V gene. With 5 bases removed from V and 9 bases from J, the gap between germline ends came to 9 bases. The CDR3 loop spans 10 amino acids.